A selection of T cell receptor beta chains follows, all from one sample in a study of OX40 agonist ivuxolimab in advanced cancers. Profiling relied on immunoSEQ multiplex PCR, and the TCRdb table lists in-frame clones only, not all of them. The sample carries over 60,000 clones, roughly 84% recorded once. This specimen was CD4+ or CD8+ T cells sorted from blood, taken in a trial of the OX40 agonist ivuxolimab. These TCRs come from an adult with an advanced solid tumor such as melanoma, head and neck, liver or kidney cancer. Both conserved end residues are trimmed from each CDR3. D genes are given only for firm matches.

J,V,D,CDR3
TRBJ2-2,TRBV4-1,NA,ASSQDSGGLVGELF
TRBJ1-5,TRBV9,TRBD1,ASGRTGLSNQPQH
TRBJ2-5,TRBV5-1,TRBD1,ASSFGTGDLETQY
TRBJ1-2,TRBV9,TRBD1,ASSVDGTGRYGYT
TRBJ2-5,TRBV5-4,TRBD2,ASSLTPGGGQETQY
TRBJ1-1,TRBV5-1,NA,ASSLDVTRGWTEAF
TRBJ1-5,TRBV6-6,NA,ASSSNQPQH
TRBJ1-3,TRBV28,TRBD1,ASSSYYRGSGNTIY
TRBJ1-3,TRBV29-1,NA,SALTGLTGNTIY
TRBJ2-7,TRBV29-1,TRBD1,SARVGTVDEQY
TRBJ1-2,TRBV4-3,NA,ASSQDGPGRLGGYT
TRBJ2-1,TRBV15,NA,ATSKEPTYNEQF
TRBJ1-2,TRBV2,NA,ASRNSRDIILGGYT
TRBJ2-7,TRBV6-6,NA,ASSYNRGGEQY
TRBJ2-3,TRBV6-6,NA,ASSITGSTQY
TRBJ2-6,TRBV25-1,NA,ASSSDRVAGGANVLT
TRBJ1-2,TRBV7-2,NA,ASSFRSEYGYT
TRBJ2-5,TRBV6-1,TRBD1,ASGRQGRHETQY
TRBJ1-2,TRBV28,NA,ASSSPGPYGYT
TRBJ2-3,TRBV28,NA,ASSLFSSTDTQY
TRBJ2-5,TRBV5-4,TRBD2,ASSGDSGRETQY
TRBJ1-2,TRBV10-3,NA,AIRGSLKTGGYT
TRBJ2-1,TRBV6-6,TRBD1,ASSPRQGIGNEQF
TRBJ2-1,TRBV19,NA,ASSIPGIISLKDEQF
TRBJ1-1,TRBV4-1,NA,ASSQVLVGQGNTEAF
TRBJ2-5,TRBV2,NA,ASSVGVGETQY
TRBJ2-1,TRBV6-5,NA,ASSQRPGLNEQF
TRBJ2-1,TRBV7-6,NA,ASSLEARFSFNEQF
TRBJ1-2,TRBV6-1,TRBD1,ALGTGVFYGYT
TRBJ2-5,TRBV7-9,NA,ASSPGRIQETQY
TRBJ2-7,TRBV7-9,NA,ASGNRDWGWYEQY
TRBJ2-1,TRBV2,TRBD2,ASSAEGRGIFNEQF
TRBJ1-2,TRBV7-2,NA,ASTTGGLGIGYGYT
TRBJ1-2,TRBV20-1,NA,SALQGIYT
TRBJ2-5,TRBV7-9,NA,ASSFGVLETQY
TRBJ2-2,TRBV2,NA,ASSQEGARTGELF
TRBJ2-3,TRBV7-8,NA,ASSLATGGGPDTQY
TRBJ2-4,TRBV18,NA,ASSPGRSKNIQY
TRBJ1-1,TRBV19,NA,ASSIWGLDTEAF
TRBJ1-1,TRBV6-1,NA,ASSEWKGVNTEAF
TRBJ1-4,TRBV4-1,TRBD1,ASSQHRDRGRDEKLF
TRBJ1-3,TRBV19,TRBD1,ASRQPGQSGNTIY
TRBJ1-3,TRBV7-8,NA,ASSKSSGRMSSGNTIY
TRBJ2-3,TRBV7-2,TRBD2,ASSPRLAGGLDTQY
TRBJ1-5,TRBV28,TRBD1,ASSPGGMSQPQH
TRBJ1-6,TRBV5-4,NA,ASSQGLSPLH
TRBJ2-3,TRBV6-1,TRBD2,ASNRLAGGTDTQY
TRBJ1-4,TRBV5-1,TRBD1,ATQRDRGEKLF
TRBJ1-1,TRBV19,TRBD1,ASSIERGTGGHTEAF
TRBJ2-2,TRBV6-1,NA,ASRAGSLNTGELF